This TCR beta chain was observed in a study of PD-L1 blockade in urothelial cancer. The time point denotes: peripheral blood 6 weeks after treatment start. Each patient presented with locally advanced or metastatic urothelial carcinoma. This table comes from immunoSEQ multiplex PCR, and its TCRdb copy is limited to in-frame clones, with some not included. The sample lists some 110,000 clones; around 89% were seen once. The ends lost 5 bases at V and 7 bases at J; junction bases unmatched: 7. The germline V gene has CDR1 MNHEY and CDR2 SMNVEV (reference sequence). The CDR3 is made up of 14 amino acids.

The sequence derives from a man between 60 and 75 years old with urothelial cancer. The chain uses TRBV27 and TRBJ2-7; 11 bases are shared with TRBD1. This specimen was PBMCs, taken around atezolizumab (anti-PD-L1) treatment. The CDR3 region has the DNA TGTGCCAGCAGTGGGGGACAGGGGGGTGGAGAGCAGTACTTC. Translating gives CASSGGQGGGEQYF.